This entry is about one T cell receptor (beta chain). The antigen it binds to is not known. There are no base qualities to consult, and no much larger clone falls within one base. This sample is part of a study of graft-versus-host responses after intestinal transplantation (dated by TCRdb to 2020 to 2023). Regarding the complete study: Recipients received multivisceral, liver-intestinal, or isolated intestinal transplants. To identify alloreactive clones, pre-transplant mixed lymphocyte reaction products were sequenced and then compared with unstimulated pre-transplant donor and recipient T cells. Every recipient was given anti-thymocyte globulin induction, then maintenance tacrolimus and steroids for about three years. Rather than being sequenced by the commercial service, samples from a few later patients were sequenced in-house on an Illumina MiSeq and processed with MiXCR. After intestinal transplantation, graft-versus-host and host-versus-graft alloreactive T cell clones in the graft, circulation and bone marrow were tracked using bulk TCR-beta CDR3 sequencing. The cohort enrolled around 23 intestinal transplant recipients including one retransplant, and a few patients lacking pretransplant specimens were excluded. A peak of at least 4% donor T cells among recipient peripheral blood mononuclear cells was the definition used for donor T cell macrochimerism. Points the paper makes about the study in general: GvH clones turned up in recipient bone marrow, with some appearing earlier in ileal mucosa or blood, a pattern consistent with an intestinal mucosal origin. In patients with donor T cell macrochimerism, the allografts had high GvH to HvG T cell clonal ratios. Peak levels of circulating GvH clones were associated with declines in HvG clones early after transplant. Conclusions were limited by the relatively low number and heterogeneity of intestinal transplant patients.

The germline V and J ends show losses of 3 bases and 5 bases respectively, and no gene match explains 7 bases of the junction. The CDR3 measures 15 amino acids from cysteine to phenylalanine. The kept DNA is CDR3 alone, 45 bases in frame from the first base. Via the germline V gene (reference sequence), CDR1 is LNHDA and CDR2 SQIVND. Reading the label with the study, this specimen's time point is: cells obtained before transplantation from donor or recipient. CD3+CD4+ and CD3+CD8+ populations were FACS-sorted from unstimulated pre-transplant donor and recipient cells taken from spleen or lymph nodes. The library was made by the immunoSEQ multiplex PCR assay. In most patients, genomic DNA was isolated using the Qiagen DNeasy Blood and Tissue Kit and sent frozen to Adaptive Biotechnologies for TCR sequencing. For most patients, genomic DNA was subjected to high-throughput TCR-beta CDR3 sequencing by Adaptive Biotechnologies. The original pipeline was this. TCR sequencing data for 15 to 20 patients were retrieved from Adaptive's ImmunoSEQ software; a few other patients were processed with MiXCR and VDJtools. To correct CD4 versus CD8 sorting errors, sequences present in both subsets at a frequency ratio below 5:1 were removed. CDR3 nucleotide sequences shared between donor and recipient were removed because the origin of such sequences could not be assigned. To count as alloreactive, a clone needed at least 2-fold expansion over unstimulated cells and a minimum CFSE-low frequency of 0.002% (template counts) or 0.001% (read counts). Mappable clones were those detected in sequenced pre-transplant spleen, lymph node, or MLR CFSE-low populations of the donor or recipient. The cumulative frequency of alloreactive clones was calculated as a percentage of all sequences, weighted by copy number. TCRdb's version of the immuneACCESS table is confined to in-frame rearrangements and falls short of the full clone set. An unresolved V gene accounts for under half of the shortfall where checked; the remainder is of unknown origin. D and trimming come from the DNA, and the V and J calls and clone size come from that table. In this sample the table shows some 130,000 clones, approximately 95% of which occur a single time. The ten largest make up under 3.5% of the sample.

This TCR was sampled from a human donor who received an intestinal transplant. The sample consisted of unstimulated CD8+ T cells sorted from spleen or lymph node cells, taken before intestinal transplant. The chain joins TRBV19 to TRBJ2-1, with 7 bases in between that match TRBD1. The DNA is TGTGCCAGTAGTATCGCGACAGGGAGTAACAATGAGCAGTTCTTC. This gives the protein CASSIATGSNNEQFF. With the portions outside the CDR3 filled from the reference TRBV19 and TRBJ2-1 genes, the complete variable region becomes DGGITQSPKYLFRKEGQNVTLSCEQNLNHDAMYWYRQDPGQGLRLIYYSQIVNDFQKGDIAEGYSVSREKKESFPLTVTSAQKNPTAFYLCASSIATGSNNEQFFGPGTRLTVL.